The sequence of this T cell receptor beta chain was determined in a study of blood T cell repertoires in COVID-19. Study in general: PBMCs, B-cell-depleted T cells, or T cells were the source of the cDNA or gDNA that made up the material.

Germline CDR1 is SEHNR and CDR2 is FQNEAQ (reference sequence). The CDR3 extends over 14 amino acids. V was pared by 2 bases and J by 8 bases, with 15 bases between. In the case of this clone: This sample also contains other DNA sequences that code for the same CDR3.

Generated by immunoSEQ multiplex PCR, the TCRdb table keeps only in-frame clones and is missing some. There are 200,000 to 250,000 clones in the sample; approximately 91% occur only once, and more than 4.5% lies in the top ten. The rearrangement links TRBV7-9 to TRBJ1-1; perhaps TRBD1 as D (5 bases). The sample taken for sequencing was peripheral blood. This clonotype was sampled from a woman aged 40-49 years with acute or convalescent COVID-19. For the CDR3, the DNA is TGTGCCAGCAGCTTATTGGGCCAGGGTGCCGAAGCTTTCTTT. This codes for CASSLLGQGAEAFF.